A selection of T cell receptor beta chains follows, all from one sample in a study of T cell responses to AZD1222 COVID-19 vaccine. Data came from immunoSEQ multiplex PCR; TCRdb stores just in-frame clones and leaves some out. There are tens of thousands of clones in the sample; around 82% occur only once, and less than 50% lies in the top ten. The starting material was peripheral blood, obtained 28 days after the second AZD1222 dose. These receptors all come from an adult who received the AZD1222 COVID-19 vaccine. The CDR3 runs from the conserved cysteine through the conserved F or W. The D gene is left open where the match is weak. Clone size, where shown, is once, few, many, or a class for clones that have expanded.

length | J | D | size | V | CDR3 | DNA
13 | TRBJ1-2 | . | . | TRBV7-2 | CASSRWGGYGYTF | TGTGCCAGCAGTCGCTGGGGCGGATATGGCTACACCTTC
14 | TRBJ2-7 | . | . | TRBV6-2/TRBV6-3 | CASSYAVPPYEQYF | TGTGCCAGCAGTTACGCTGTACCACCCTACGAGCAGTACTTC
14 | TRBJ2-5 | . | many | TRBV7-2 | CASSWTPSGETQYF | TGTGCCAGCAGCTGGACTCCCTCCGGTGAGACCCAGTACTTC
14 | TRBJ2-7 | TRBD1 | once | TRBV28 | CASTAQGVDYEQYF | TGTGCCAGCACCGCACAGGGGGTCGACTACGAGCAGTACTTC
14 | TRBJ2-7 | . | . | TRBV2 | CASIPTAGPYEQYF | TGTGCCAGCATCCCAACAGCAGGGCCCTACGAGCAGTACTTC
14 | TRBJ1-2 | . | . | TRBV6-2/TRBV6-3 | CASSYADGSLGYTF | TGTGCCAGCAGTTACGCCGATGGGTCGCTGGGCTACACCTTC
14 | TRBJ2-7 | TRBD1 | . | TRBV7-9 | CASRRGAGGEEQYF | TGTGCCAGCCGAAGGGGAGCAGGGGGAGAGGAGCAGTACTTC
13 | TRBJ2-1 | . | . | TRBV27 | CASSFGRNNEQFF | TGTGCCAGCAGTTTCGGACGGAACAATGAGCAGTTCTTC
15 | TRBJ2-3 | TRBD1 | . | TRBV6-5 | CASTQRTGALDTQYF | TGTGCCAGCACCCAGCGGACAGGGGCACTGGATACGCAGTATTTT
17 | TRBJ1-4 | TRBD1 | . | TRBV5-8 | CASSLGTGTFTNEKLFF | TGTGCCAGCAGCTTGGGGACAGGCACGTTCACTAATGAAAAACTGTTTTTT
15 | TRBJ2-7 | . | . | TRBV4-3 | CASSQTRRGGYEQYF | TGCGCCAGCAGCCAAACTAGGAGGGGAGGCTACGAGCAGTACTTC
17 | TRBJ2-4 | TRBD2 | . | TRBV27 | CASSRGTSGGALNIQYF | TGTGCCAGCAGTAGAGGGACTAGCGGGGGGGCTTTGAACATTCAGTACTTC
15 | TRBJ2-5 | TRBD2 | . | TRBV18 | CASSPLAGDGETQYF | TGTGCCAGCTCACCTCTAGCGGGGGATGGTGAGACCCAGTACTTC
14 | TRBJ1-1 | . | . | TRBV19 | CASCDGQQNTEAFF | TGTGCCAGCTGCGATGGACAGCAGAACACTGAAGCTTTCTTT
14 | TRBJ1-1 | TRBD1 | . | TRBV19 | CASSTNPTGLEAFF | TGTGCCAGTAGTACGAACCCGACAGGGCTTGAAGCTTTCTTT
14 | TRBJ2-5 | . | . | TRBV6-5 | CASSLSGIEETQYF | TGTGCCAGCAGTCTCTCGGGTATAGAAGAGACCCAGTACTTC
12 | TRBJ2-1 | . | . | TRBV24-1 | CATSEDRGEQFF | TGTGCCACCAGTGAGGATCGGGGTGAGCAGTTCTTC
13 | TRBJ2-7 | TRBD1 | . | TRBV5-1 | CASSQGQVHEQYF | TGCGCCAGCAGCCAAGGACAGGTCCACGAGCAGTACTTC
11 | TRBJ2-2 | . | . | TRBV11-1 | CASSLAGELFF | TGTGCCAGCAGCTTAGCCGGGGAGCTGTTTTTT
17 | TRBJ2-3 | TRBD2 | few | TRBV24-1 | CATSDRGLAGFTDTQYF | TGTGCCACCAGTGACAGGGGACTAGCGGGGTTCACAGATACGCAGTATTTT
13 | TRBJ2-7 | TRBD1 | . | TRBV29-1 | CSVEDPTGAEQYF | TGCAGCGTTGAAGATCCGACAGGGGCCGAGCAGTACTTC
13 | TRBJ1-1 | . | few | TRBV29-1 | CSAARGAQTEAFF | TGCAGCGCCGCCCGAGGAGCGCAGACTGAAGCTTTCTTT
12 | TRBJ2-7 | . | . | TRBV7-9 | CASQGQTYEQYF | TGTGCCAGCCAGGGCCAAACCTACGAGCAGTACTTC
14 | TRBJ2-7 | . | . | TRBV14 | CASSQYPRSYEQYF | TGTGCCAGCAGCCAATATCCTCGCTCCTACGAGCAGTACTTC
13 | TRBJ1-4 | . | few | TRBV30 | CAWSVGGREKLFF | TGTGCCTGGAGTGTAGGGGGAAGAGAAAAACTGTTTTTT
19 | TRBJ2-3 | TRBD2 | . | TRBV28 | CASSLRNIAGTVRGDTQYF | TGTGCCAGCAGTTTAAGGAATATAGCGGGGACCGTCCGGGGAGATACGCAGTATTTT
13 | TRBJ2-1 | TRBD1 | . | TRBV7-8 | CASRPGQINEQFF | TGTGCCAGCAGGCCGGGACAGATCAATGAGCAGTTCTTC
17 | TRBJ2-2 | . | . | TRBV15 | CATSRDGAGRGTGELFF | TGTGCCACCAGCAGAGATGGGGCTGGGCGTGGGACCGGGGAGCTGTTTTTT
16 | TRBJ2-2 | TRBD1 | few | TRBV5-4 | CASSLVGQGITGELFF | TGTGCCAGCAGCTTGGTGGGACAGGGTATCACCGGGGAGCTGTTTTTT
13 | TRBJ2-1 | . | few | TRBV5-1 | CASSRQLVNEQFF | TGCGCCAGCAGCCGCCAACTAGTCAATGAGCAGTTCTTC
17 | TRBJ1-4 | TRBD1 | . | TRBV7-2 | CASSFRQGSPTNEKLFF | TGTGCCAGCAGCTTTCGACAGGGCTCCCCGACTAATGAAAAACTGTTTTTT
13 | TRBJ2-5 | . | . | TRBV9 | CASSGLGEETQYF | TGTGCCAGCAGTGGCCTAGGAGAAGAGACCCAGTACTTC
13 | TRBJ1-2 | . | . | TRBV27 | CASRPTGFYGYTF | TGTGCCAGCAGGCCGACGGGATTCTATGGCTACACCTTC
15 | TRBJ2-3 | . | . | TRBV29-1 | CSVEPAGVGTEAQYF | TGCAGCGTTGAACCCGCGGGCGTAGGAACCGAGGCGCAGTATTTT